These T cell receptor beta chains were read from a single sample in a study of blood T cells in healthy people across ages. TCRdb itself ran the 5' RACE reads through MiXCR, one entry per CDR3 protein. The sample lists 550,000 to 750,000 distinct CDR3 sequences; under 25% were seen once. The material sequenced was blood. These receptors originate from a man in his 70s in good health. Both conserved end residues are part of each CDR3. Each record gives: J gene, V gene, clone size, CDR3 protein. Expanded clones get a size class; other rows say once, few or many, or leave the size out.

TRBJ1-5,TRBV5-6,NA,CASSLSGWGNQPQHF
TRBJ2-3,TRBV20-1,few,CSARTGVEDTQYF
TRBJ2-1,TRBV6-1,few,CASRWTGTGIEQFF
NA,TRBV20-1,NA,CSANQRESGYEQYF
TRBJ2-7,TRBV10-3,few,CAGQRELNYEQYF
TRBJ2-5,TRBV28,many,CASNLSGTGTQYF
TRBJ2-6,TRBV2,many,CASSKDRGSGANVLTF
TRBJ1-4,TRBV6-6,once,CASSYGPSNEKLFF
TRBJ2-1,TRBV12-3/TRBV12-4,many,CASSSGLDRVVQFF
TRBJ2-1,TRBV20-1,NA,CSARDRLAGLNEQFF
NA,TRBV20-1,NA,CSARGAVRDEQFF
TRBJ2-3,TRBV29-1,NA,CSVAGGRTDTQYF
TRBJ2-5,TRBV6-2/TRBV6-3,many,CASSSSGGQETQYF
TRBJ1-4,TRBV7-9,NA,CASSQLEQGEKLFF
TRBJ2-5,TRBV11-2,once,CASSSPLAGVVEQYF
TRBJ2-5,TRBV4-1,few,CASSQDQTSGKETQYF
NA,TRBV12-3/TRBV12-4,NA,CASSIDSGFYEQFF
TRBJ2-5,TRBV9,NA,CASSVDWGQETQYF
TRBJ2-5,TRBV12-3/TRBV12-4,few,CASKQDRPETQYF
TRBJ2-5,TRBV29-1,NA,CSVEDGGGTRETQYF
NA,TRBV5-1,NA,CASSLTGTGRQVNEQYF
TRBJ2-7,TRBV2,NA,CASSGVKTGNYEQYF
TRBJ2-7,TRBV20-1,NA,CSARGQEGRGSYEQYF
TRBJ1-1,TRBV6-5,few,CASRQTATEAFF
TRBJ1-5,TRBV20-1,NA,CSARRAYSNQPQHF
TRBJ2-4,TRBV28,NA,CATQQQSTNIQYF
TRBJ2-5,TRBV6-5,few,CASSFSGFGETQYF
NA,TRBV28,few,CASKVWAGYNEQFF
NA,TRBV9,few,CASSARAGGPFEQFF
TRBJ1-2,TRBV6-5,many,CASSLGWGLYGYTF
TRBJ2-5,TRBV18,NA,CASSPPVGRPQETQYF